These T cell receptor beta chains were read from a single sample in a study of T cells in Graves' hyperthyroidism and ophthalmopathy. Via MiXCR, TCRdb re-called the multiplex PCR reads, giving one row per CDR3 protein. This sample has approximately 400,000 distinct CDR3 sequences, with 11% to 15% found just once. Sequenced sample: blood. The source of these receptors is a man aged 50-59 years with Graves' ophthalmopathy. CDR3s include the opening cysteine and the closing phenylalanine or tryptophan. A D gene is named only where the DNA matches it firmly. Clone size is given for some rows only: seen once, a few or many times, or a class if the clone is expanded.

clone_size	d_call	v_call	cdr3_length	j_call	cdr3_nt	cdr3_aa
.	.	TRBV2	15	TRBJ1-1	TGTGCCAGCAGTGAGGTTGCGAGGGGGAACACTGAAGCTTTCTTT	CASSEVARGNTEAFF
.	TRBD1	TRBV5-1	15	TRBJ1-3	TGCGCCAGCAGCCCGGGGGACAGAATCAAAGACACCATATATTTT	CASSPGDRIKDTIYF
few	TRBD1	TRBV19	14	TRBJ1-2	TGTGCGAGCGCACGACAGGGATTTAACTATGGCTACACCTTC	CASARQGFNYGYTF
many	TRBD2	TRBV5-1	16	TRBJ2-3	TGCGCCAGCAGACACGCTAGCGGGAGCCGCACAGATACGCAGTATTTT	CASRHASGSRTDTQYF
few	TRBD1	TRBV20-1	13	TRBJ2-5	TGCAGTGCCCATGGGACAGGGTTGATGACCCAGTACTTC	CSAHGTGLMTQYF
.	TRBD1	TRBV19	12	TRBJ1-1	TGTGCCAGTACCACAGGGGACACTGAAGCTTTCTTT	CASTTGDTEAFF
once	.	TRBV3-1	15	TRBJ2-7	TGTGCCAGCAGCCAAGATATGCCAAGCTCCTACGAGCAGTACTTC	CASSQDMPSSYEQYF
.	.	TRBV11-2	16	TRBJ2-1	TGTGCCAGCAGCTTAGAGGGGATAAGCTCCTACAATGAGCAGTTCTTC	CASSLEGISSYNEQFF
many	TRBD2	TRBV2	15	TRBJ2-3	TGTGCCAGCAGTGATGTGGTAGCGGGAGCAGATACGCAGTATTTT	CASSDVVAGADTQYF
many	.	TRBV5-1	18	TRBJ2-6	TGCGCCAGCAGCCCGTCGACAAGAACGGACTCTGGGGCCAACGTCCTGACTTTC	CASSPSTRTDSGANVLTF
many	TRBD2	TRBV2	15	TRBJ2-7	TGTGCCAGCAGGTCCGGGACTAGCGGGATAGACGAGCAGTACTTC	CASRSGTSGIDEQYF
many	.	TRBV28	11	TRBJ1-5	TGTGCCAGCAACTCAAGGCAGCCCCAGCATTTT	CASNSRQPQHF
.	TRBD2	TRBV7-9	19	TRBJ2-7	TGTGCCAGCAGCTTCCCCGGAAGTTGGGGGAGCGGGGACCTGTACGAGCAGTACTTC	CASSFPGSWGSGDLYEQYF
many	.	TRBV12-3/TRBV12-4	13	TRBJ2-2	TGTGCCGGCAGACAGGTGAACACCGGGGAGCTGTTTTTT	CAGRQVNTGELFF
many	.	TRBV7-9	13	TRBJ2-7	TGTGCCAGCAGCTTACTGAGCGAGGGCGAGCAGTACTTC	CASSLLSEGEQYF
many	TRBD1	TRBV2	15	TRBJ1-5	TGTGCCAGCAGTCAGGGACAGGGGGCATTTCAGCCCCAGCATTTT	CASSQGQGAFQPQHF
many	.	TRBV7-8	13	TRBJ2-7	TGTGCCAGCAGCCCCCACAAGACTGAAGAGCAGTACTTC	CASSPHKTEEQYF
many	TRBD1	TRBV12-3/TRBV12-4	18	TRBJ1-5	TGTGCCAGCAGTTCCGATCGCAGGGACAGGGGGCTCAATCAGCCCCAGCATTTT	CASSSDRRDRGLNQPQHF
.	.	TRBV10-3	12	TRBJ2-1	TGTGCCATCACTGGCGGGAACAATGAGCAGTTCTTC	CAITGGNNEQFF